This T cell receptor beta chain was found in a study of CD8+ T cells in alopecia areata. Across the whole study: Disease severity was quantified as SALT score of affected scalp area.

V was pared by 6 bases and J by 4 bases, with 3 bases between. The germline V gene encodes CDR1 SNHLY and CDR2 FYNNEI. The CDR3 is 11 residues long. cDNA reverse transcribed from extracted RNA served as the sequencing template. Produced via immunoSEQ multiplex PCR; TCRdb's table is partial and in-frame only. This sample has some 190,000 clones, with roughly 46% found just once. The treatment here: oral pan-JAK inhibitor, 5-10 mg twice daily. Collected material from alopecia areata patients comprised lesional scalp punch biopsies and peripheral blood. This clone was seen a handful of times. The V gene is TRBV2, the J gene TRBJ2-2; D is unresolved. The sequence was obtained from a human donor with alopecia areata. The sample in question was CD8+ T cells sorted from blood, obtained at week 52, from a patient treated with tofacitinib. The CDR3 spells CASRFTGELFF. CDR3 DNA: TGTGCCAGCAGGTTCACCGGGGAGCTGTTTTTT.